Following are 6 T cell receptor beta chains from one sample sequenced in a study of CD8 T cells in Susac syndrome (dated by TCRdb to between 2018 and 2021). Library creation used the immunoSEQ multiplex PCR assay. RNA was extracted using the RNeasy kit, and roughly 0.5 to 1 microgram was reverse transcribed with random hexamers. The public reads were reprocessed in TCRdb via fastp at Q25 and MiXCR, keeping in-frame beta chains. CDR3 protein duplicates are merged, each entry listing the most common genes and DNA. This sample has approximately 210,000 distinct CDR3 sequences in its table, and 95% of those were observed once. In total, the top ten clones hold less than 0.095% of the sample. Material: CD4+ T cells from PBMCs. These receptors came from a human donor with multiple sclerosis.

This sequence joins TRBV29-1 and TRBJ2-2; tentative D call: TRBD1 (5 bases). The CDR3 is 16 amino acids. The V end lost 1 base, the J end lost 5 bases, and 17 bases lay between the germline ends. CDR1 and CDR2 from the germline V gene are SQVTM and ANQGSEA. CDR3 sequence (DNA): TGCAGCGTTGAAGTGCCATTGGCAGGGAAGACCGGGGAGCTGTTTTTT. Protein: CSVEVPLAGKTGELFF.

The CDR3 reads CSVAGGITDTQYF. DNA for the CDR3: TGCAGCGTTGCCGGAGGGATCACAGATACGCAGTATTTT. V and J are TRBV29-1 and TRBJ2-3; maybe TRBD2 (6 bases). In germline, CDR1 is SQVTM, CDR2 ANQGSEA. Trimming left V 4 bases short and J 2 bases short, with 10 bases between. This CDR3 spans 13 amino acids.

The rearrangement links TRBV6-5 to TRBJ1-6, with 9 bases that match TRBD1. With V trimmed by 2 bases and J by 4 bases, 6 bases remained unmatched. Germline V gene sequence: CDR1 MNHEY, CDR2 SVGAGI. The CDR3 is made up of 17 amino acids. The CDR3 DNA follows: TGTGCCAGCAGTTACCCGGACAGGGGCACTTATAATTCACCCCTCCACTTT. Translating it yields CASSYPDRGTYNSPLHF.

J is TRBJ2-7 and V is TRBV28, with D possibly matching TRBD2 (5 bases). There are 15 residues in the CDR3. V lost 4 bases, J lost 3 bases, and 16 bases lay in between. The V gene's germline CDR1 is MDHEN and CDR2 SYDVKM. The CDR3 DNA sequence: TGTGCCAGCAGTTCTAGCCGCTCAACCTTCTACGAGCAGTACTTC. Protein: CASSSSRSTFYEQYF.

The chain is built from TRBV3-1 and TRBJ1-2, with no clear D. The V and J ends lost 5 bases and 2 bases respectively, with 15 bases between them. This CDR3 has 15 amino acids. Looked up from germline, CDR1 is LGHDT and CDR2 is YNNKEL (reference sequence). CDR3 loop: CASSLWAQMNYGYTF. The CDR3 coding sequence is TGTGCCAGCAGCTTATGGGCCCAGATGAACTATGGCTACACCTTC.

The chain has TRBV20-1 and TRBJ1-2; D uncertain. Germline CDR1 and CDR2: DFQATT and SNEGSKA (reference sequence). Trimming pared 0 bases from V and 1 base from J, leaving 9 bases between. The CDR3 is 14 amino acids. The CDR3 nucleotides read TGCAGTGCTAGAGAGGTCCCCTATAACTATGGCTACACCTTC. This translates into CSAREVPYNYGYTF.